In its sample, the clone carrying this T cell receptor beta chain was seen many times. The antigen is undetermined. The ends lost 5 bases at V and 0 bases at J; junction bases unmatched: 4. Germline V CDR1 and CDR2: MNHEY, SVGAGI. The CDR3 contains 14 residues. This sample was included in a study of T cells after posttransplantation cyclophosphamide. Study results and limitations: TRB clonality was highly associated with recipient CMV seropositivity and reactivation. Tissue-infiltrating T cells from skin or gut overlapped little with blood T cells.

Busulfan-fludarabine conditioning, marrow transplant, and cyclophosphamide on days +3 and +4 were administered. Method: immunoSEQ multiplex PCR; TCRdb's copy keeps in-frame clones and lacks some. Recorded here are under 20,000 clones, none singletons. Material: PBMCs, obtained after allogeneic stem cell transplant with posttransplant cyclophosphamide. The rearrangement joins TRBV6-5 to TRBJ2-7, with 7 bases lining up with TRBD1. The clonotype comes from a female patient in her 30s who received an allogeneic stem cell transplant from a related donor, was CMV-positive, and had no GVHD. Some of these T cells may belong to the graft donor. The CDR3 nucleotides are TGTGCCAGCAGTCGGACAGGATTCTCCTACGAGCAGTACTTC. As protein: CASSRTGFSYEQYF.